This T cell receptor (beta chain) was profiled in a study of T cells in Graves' hyperthyroidism and ophthalmopathy (dated by TCRdb to between 2018 and 2021). General notes on the study: Peripheral blood samples were taken at the time of initial diagnosis, prior to any treatment. To identify TCR V-J signatures that set the groups apart, the researchers used a discovery cohort of roughly 100 patients, made up of roughly 40 with Graves' ophthalmopathy and about 59 with stable Graves' hyperthyroidism. Whether ophthalmopathy could be predicted prospectively was tested in an independent validation cohort made up of roughly 20 hyperthyroidism patients plus 17 patients who later progressed to ophthalmopathy. The 100 or so discovery patients were divided at random into training and test sets in a 7:3 ratio. In addition, the study compared T-cell repertoires in thyroid tissue and in blood from a handful of Graves' hyperthyroidism patients. Following sampling, methimazole starting at 30 mg daily was given to hyperthyroidism patients, and high-dose intravenous methylprednisolone was given to ophthalmopathy patients. The paper describes TCR Vbeta CDR3 sequencing of 135 peripheral blood samples, made up of some 42 ophthalmopathy patients, roughly 75 hyperthyroidism patients and roughly 17 progressor patients. Results the study describes overall, beyond this receptor: A model built on a 13 V-J signature distinguished ophthalmopathy from stable hyperthyroidism, reaching 87.88% sensitivity and 81% to 83% specificity in cross-validation and 80%/75% in testing. No statistical method was used to fix the sample size in advance, and group allocation was not hidden from the investigators. In validation, the model predicted progression to ophthalmopathy with 55% to 71% sensitivity and around 72% specificity, a median of 6.5 months before onset. Blood samples also contained most of the expanded thyroid clonotypes (frequency above 0.001), which suggests that blood repertoires may reflect thyroid immune responses.

TCR beta CDR3 regions were amplified from RNA transcripts. The TCR CDR3 was subjected to a first round of RT-PCR using the HTBI primer set and the Qiagen OneStep RT-PCR kit. Libraries were constructed in a second round of multiplex PCR, after which size selection and purification were performed. The libraries were sequenced on an Illumina HiSeq2000 using paired-end 100 bp reads. The authors' analysis ran thus. SOAPnuke was used to process the raw data, throwing out any read that contained adapters or uncalled bases, had a mean Phred below 15, or lacked an exact constant-primer or identifier match. High-quality paired reads were merged using COPE v1.2.5, and each unique nucleotide sequence was defined as a clonotype. Clonotypes were aligned to IMGT TRBV, TRBD and TRBJ reference segments using MiTCR v1.1. The analysis was restricted to V-J combinations with a frequency above 0.0001, which together covered about 99% of the repertoires. The TCS score was defined as F50 (clonal expansion) divided by E x V (chaos), with BLOSUM62-based TCRdist calculated between CDR3 peptides within each V-J. Welch's t-statistics and random forest reduced fewer than 600 V-J features to fewer than 15, which were used in a naive Bayes classifier (R e1071). The raw public data were reprocessed by TCRdb itself: fastp quality trimming at Q25, MiXCR clonotype calling, in-frame beta chains only. For every CDR3 protein sequence, its rows merge into one entry that carries the most common genes and DNA. These V and J calls originate from TCRdb's pipeline instead of the authors' own analysis. In this sample the table shows approximately 480,000 distinct CDR3 sequences, around 21% of which occur a single time. The ten largest clones capture about a quarter of the sample.

Note on this clonotype: Its recognized antigen is unknown. No qualities accompany the bases; no much larger clone lies one base away.

Graves' hyperthyroidism was defined as stable when no progression to ophthalmopathy occurred over 18 months of follow-up. Hyperthyroidism patients were newly diagnosed, with disease duration under 2 months, and aged 18 to 65 years. Exclusion was applied to patients with uncontrolled infections, other autoimmune diseases, pregnancy or lactation. Diagnoses were based on clinical symptoms, serum thyroxine and TRAb, thyroid ultrasound and orbital computed tomography. Ficoll-Paque density gradient centrifugation was used to isolate PBMCs from about 9 ml of fresh peripheral blood. Trizol reagent was used to extract total RNA, and RNA quality was then checked on an Agilent 2100 Bioanalyzer. Trimming takes 5 bases from V and 4 bases from J, and the germline ends sit 18 bases apart. The CDR3 has 15 amino acids, counting the end cysteine and phenylalanine. Left in the record is the CDR3 DNA by itself, 45 bases read in frame from the first base. Taken from the germline V gene (reference sequence), the CDR1 and CDR2 loops are LGHDT and YNNKEL.

Recombination linked TRBV3-1 to TRBJ2-7, with a tentative D gene TRBD2 over 6 matching bases. Sequences were obtained from blood. This sequence was found in a young man with Graves' hyperthyroidism. CDR3 reads: CASSYRGGIRYEQYF. The base sequence is TGTGCCAGCAGCTATCGAGGAGGGATTCGGTACGAGCAGTACTTC.